This T cell receptor (beta chain) was sequenced for a study of blood T cells in healthy people across ages. The overall study: Capture by template switching was about one barcoded beta molecule per two T cells. Study observations and caveats: Any conclusive comparison of naive versus antigen-experienced cells was prevented by using unsorted PBMCs.

Concerning this clonotype itself: Its antigen is as yet unknown.

CDR1 is MGHRA, CDR2 YSYEKL, per germline. After removal of 5 bases from V and 4 bases from J, the junction contained 9 bases not matched to a gene. The CDR3 has 17 residues. Whenever a sample was processed, at least 6.5 million PBMCs were isolated. Extraction yielded at least 6 micrograms of total RNA per sample. Alongside a J-beta primer mix, a sample-barcoded 5' primer served in a second PCR lasting roughly 7 to 12 cycles. Each CDR3 protein gets one entry after TCRdb re-called the 5' RACE reads with MiXCR. The table shows about 1,600,000 distinct CDR3 sequences, with about 43% occurring only once. The clonotype was recovered from a woman between 18 and 29 years old in good health. Specimen: blood. The rearrangement links TRBV4-1 to TRBJ2-2, with 11 bases fitting TRBD1. CDR3 in amino acids: CASSYDRGTGGTGELFF. CDR3 coding DNA: TGCGCCAGCAGCTATGACCGTGGGACAGGGGGCACCGGGGAGCTGTTTTTT.